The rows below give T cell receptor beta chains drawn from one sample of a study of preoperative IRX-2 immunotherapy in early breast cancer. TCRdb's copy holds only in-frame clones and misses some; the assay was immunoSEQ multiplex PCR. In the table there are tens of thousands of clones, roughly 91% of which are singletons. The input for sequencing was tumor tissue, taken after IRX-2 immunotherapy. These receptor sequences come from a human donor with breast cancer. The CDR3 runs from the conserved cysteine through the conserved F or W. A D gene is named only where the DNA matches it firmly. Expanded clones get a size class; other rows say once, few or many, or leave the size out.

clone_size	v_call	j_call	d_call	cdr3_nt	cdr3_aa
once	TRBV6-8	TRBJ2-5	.	TGTGCCAGCAGTTACTCGTGGCGGGGACAAGAGACCCAGTACTTC	CASSYSWRGQETQYF
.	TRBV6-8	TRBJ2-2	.	TGTGCCTCCCGAGCGGATACGAACACCGGGGAGCTGTTTTTT	CASRADTNTGELFF
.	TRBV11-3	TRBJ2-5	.	TGTGCCAGCAGCCTACCAGACAGGAACCAAGAGACCCAGTACTTC	CASSLPDRNQETQYF
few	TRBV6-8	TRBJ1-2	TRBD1	TGTGCCAGCAGTTTCGGACAGGGGGCCTACTATGGCTACACCTTC	CASSFGQGAYYGYTF
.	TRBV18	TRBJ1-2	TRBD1	TGTGCCAGCTCACCACGACAGGGGTACTATGGCTACACCTTC	CASSPRQGYYGYTF
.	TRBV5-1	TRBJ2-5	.	TGCGCCAGCAAATCGGTCGGGATGGGAGAGACCCAGTACTTC	CASKSVGMGETQYF
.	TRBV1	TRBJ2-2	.	TGCGCCAGCAGCCAAGTAATGCATAGAGGGGCGCCGGACACCGGGGAGCTGTTTTTT	CASSQVMHRGAPDTGELFF
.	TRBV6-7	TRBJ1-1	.	TGTGCCAGCAGTGAAACAGTCGTCGGTGAAGCTTTCTTT	CASSETVVGEAFF
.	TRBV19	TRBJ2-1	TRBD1	TGTGCCAGTAGTACCGGGACAGGGTTTAATGAGCAGTTCTTC	CASSTGTGFNEQFF
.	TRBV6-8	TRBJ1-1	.	TGTGCCAGCAGTTACGGGAGTGCCCAGAACACTGAAGCTTTCTTT	CASSYGSAQNTEAFF
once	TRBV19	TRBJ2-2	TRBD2	TGTGCCAGTAGGTCCCTAGCGGGGGGCAACACCGGGGAGCTGTTTTTT	CASRSLAGGNTGELFF
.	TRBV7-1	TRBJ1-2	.	TGTGCCAGCAGCCTCGGGACTGGCAACTATGGCTACACCTTC	CASSLGTGNYGYTF